This T cell receptor beta chain came from a study of identical twins. A few counts support this clonotype. TCRdb re-analysed the 5' RACE reads in MiXCR, keeping a single row per CDR3 protein. The sample has hundreds of thousands of distinct CDR3 sequences; approximately 25% are singletons. CDR1 SGHTA and CDR2 FQGNSA come from the germline V gene. This CDR3 contains 13 residues. V lost 3 bases, J lost 5 bases, and 11 bases lay in between. The sample also formed part of further work on T cells expressing NK-cell markers.

The sample comprised CD4+ T cells sorted from blood. The clonotype comes from a woman under 30 in good health. The chain carries TRBV7-2 and TRBJ2-7; the D gene is possibly TRBD1 (5 bases). The CDR3 DNA reads TGTGCCAGCAGCTTCGTCCAGGGCGACGAGCAGTACTTC. As protein: CASSFVQGDEQYF.